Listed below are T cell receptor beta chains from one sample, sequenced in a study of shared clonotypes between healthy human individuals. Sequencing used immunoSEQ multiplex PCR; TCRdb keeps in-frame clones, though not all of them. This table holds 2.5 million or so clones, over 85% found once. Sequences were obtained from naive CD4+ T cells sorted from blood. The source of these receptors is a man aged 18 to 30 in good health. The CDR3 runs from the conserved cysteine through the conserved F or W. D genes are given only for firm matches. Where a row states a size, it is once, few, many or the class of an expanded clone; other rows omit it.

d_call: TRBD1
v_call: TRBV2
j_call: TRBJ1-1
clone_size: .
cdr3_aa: CASSETGGQNTEAFF
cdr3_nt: TGTGCCAGCAGTGAGACAGGGGGTCAGAACACTGAAGCTTTCTTT

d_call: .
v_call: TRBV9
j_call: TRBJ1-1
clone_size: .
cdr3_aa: CASSVRAKGTEAFF
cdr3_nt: TGTGCCAGCAGCGTACGGGCCAAAGGAACTGAAGCTTTCTTT

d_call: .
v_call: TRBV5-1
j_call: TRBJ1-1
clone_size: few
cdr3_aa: CASSLEGNTEAFF
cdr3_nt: TGCGCCAGCAGCTTGGAGGGCAACACTGAAGCTTTCTTT

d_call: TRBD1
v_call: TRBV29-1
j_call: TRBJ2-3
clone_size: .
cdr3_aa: CSVKGTGGTDTQYF
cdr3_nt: TGCAGCGTTAAAGGGACAGGGGGCACAGATACGCAGTATTTT

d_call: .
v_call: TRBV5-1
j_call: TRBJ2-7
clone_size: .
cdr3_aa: CASSLSGTYEQYF
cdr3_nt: TGCGCCAGCAGCTTGTCAGGGACCTACGAGCAGTACTTC

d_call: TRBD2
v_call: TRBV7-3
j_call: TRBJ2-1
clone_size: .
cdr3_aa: CASSRSGSSYNEQFF
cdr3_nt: TGTGCCAGCAGCCGGAGCGGGAGCTCCTACAATGAGCAGTTCTTC

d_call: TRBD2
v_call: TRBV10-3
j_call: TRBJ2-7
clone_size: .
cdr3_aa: CAIGGLAAYEQYF
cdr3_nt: TGTGCCATTGGAGGACTAGCGGCCTACGAGCAGTACTTC

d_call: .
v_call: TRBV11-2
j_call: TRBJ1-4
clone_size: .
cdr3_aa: CASSLVVRTGSGEKLFF
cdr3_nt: TGTGCCAGCAGCTTAGTAGTGCGTACAGGGTCAGGGGAAAAACTGTTTTTT

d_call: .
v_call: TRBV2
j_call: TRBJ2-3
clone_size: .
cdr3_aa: CASRRVGVTDTQYF
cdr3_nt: TGTGCCAGCAGGAGGGTAGGAGTAACAGATACGCAGTATTTT

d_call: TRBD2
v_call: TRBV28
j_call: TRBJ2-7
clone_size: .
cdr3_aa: CASSMGSAGGGEQYF
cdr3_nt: TGTGCCAGCAGTATGGGTTCCGCGGGGGGCGGCGAACAGTACTTC

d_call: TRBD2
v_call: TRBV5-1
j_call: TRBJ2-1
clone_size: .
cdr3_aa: CASSLVWLAGGYEQFF
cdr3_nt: TGCGCCAGCAGCTTGGTATGGCTAGCGGGGGGGTATGAGCAGTTCTTC

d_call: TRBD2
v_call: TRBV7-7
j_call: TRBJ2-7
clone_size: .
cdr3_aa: CASSLGGGAGEQYF
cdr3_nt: TGTGCTAGCAGCTTGGGCGGGGGGGCCGGCGAGCAGTACTTC

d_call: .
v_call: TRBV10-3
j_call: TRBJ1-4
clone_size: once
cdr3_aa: CAIGGGVQDEKLFF
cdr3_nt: TGTGCCATCGGTGGAGGGGTTCAAGATGAAAAACTGTTTTTT

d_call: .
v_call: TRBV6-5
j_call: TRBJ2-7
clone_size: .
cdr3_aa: CASSSRLGSEQYF
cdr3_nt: TGTGCCAGCAGTTCTCGTCTCGGGAGCGAGCAGTACTTC

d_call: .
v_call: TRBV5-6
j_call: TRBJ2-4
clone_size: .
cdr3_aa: CASSPQGAKNIQYF
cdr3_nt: TGTGCCAGCAGCCCTCAGGGAGCCAAAAACATTCAGTACTTC

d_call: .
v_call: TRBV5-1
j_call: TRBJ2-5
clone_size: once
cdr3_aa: CASSLVGQQETQYF
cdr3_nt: TGCGCCAGCAGCTTGGTAGGACAACAAGAGACCCAGTACTTC

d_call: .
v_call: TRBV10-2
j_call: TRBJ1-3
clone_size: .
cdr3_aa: CASGYSAGWSGNTIYF
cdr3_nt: TGCGCCAGCGGATACTCGGCAGGGTGGAGTGGAAACACCATATATTTT

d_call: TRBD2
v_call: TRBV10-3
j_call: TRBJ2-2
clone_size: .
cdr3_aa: CAISEPRTSGAGGELFF
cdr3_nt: TGTGCCATCAGTGAGCCTCGGACTAGCGGGGCTGGCGGGGAGCTGTTTTTT

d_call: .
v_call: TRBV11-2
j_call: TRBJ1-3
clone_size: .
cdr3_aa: CASSPLTGKAGNTIYF
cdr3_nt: TGTGCCAGCAGCCCCCTGACCGGGAAGGCAGGAAACACCATATATTTT

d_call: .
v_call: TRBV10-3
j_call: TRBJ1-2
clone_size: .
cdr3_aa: CAISESRSYGYTF
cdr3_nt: TGTGCCATCAGTGAGTCCAGGAGCTATGGCTACACCTTC

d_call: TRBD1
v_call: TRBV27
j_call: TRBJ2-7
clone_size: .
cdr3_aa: CASSAGTGGKTYEQYF
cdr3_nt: TGTGCCAGCAGTGCCGGGACAGGGGGCAAGACCTACGAGCAGTACTTC

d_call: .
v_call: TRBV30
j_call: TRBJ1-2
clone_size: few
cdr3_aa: CAWSVGRGSTF
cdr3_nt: .

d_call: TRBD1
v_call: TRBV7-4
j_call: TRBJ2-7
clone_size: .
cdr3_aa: CASSSDRSSYEQYF
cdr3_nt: TGTGCCAGCAGCTCGGACAGGAGCTCCTACGAGCAGTACTTC

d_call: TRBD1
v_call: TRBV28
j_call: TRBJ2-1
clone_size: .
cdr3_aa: CASGQGAHNEQFF
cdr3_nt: TGTGCCAGCGGACAGGGGGCACACAATGAGCAGTTCTTC

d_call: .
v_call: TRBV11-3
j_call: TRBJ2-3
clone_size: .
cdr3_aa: CASSPGLSSSADTQYF
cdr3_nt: TGTGCCAGCAGCCCGGGACTTTCTAGCTCTGCAGATACGCAGTATTTT

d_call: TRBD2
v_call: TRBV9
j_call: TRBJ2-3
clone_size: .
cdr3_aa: CASSPRGGSPVTDTQYF
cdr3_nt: TGTGCCAGCAGCCCAAGGGGCGGGAGCCCTGTTACAGATACGCAGTATTTT

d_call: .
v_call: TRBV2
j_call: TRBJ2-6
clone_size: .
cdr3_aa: CASREEGFGANVLTF
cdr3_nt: TGTGCCAGCAGGGAGGAGGGGTTTGGGGCCAACGTCCTGACTTTC

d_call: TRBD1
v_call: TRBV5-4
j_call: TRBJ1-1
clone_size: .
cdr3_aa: CASSLGQGYTEAFF
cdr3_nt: TGTGCCAGCAGCTTGGGACAGGGGTACACTGAAGCTTTCTTT

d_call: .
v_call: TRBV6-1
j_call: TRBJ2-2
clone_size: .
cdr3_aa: CASSSGTGNTGELFF
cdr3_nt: TGTGCCAGCAGCAGCGGGACAGGGAACACCGGGGAGCTGTTTTTT

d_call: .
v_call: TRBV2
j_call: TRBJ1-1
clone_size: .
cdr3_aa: CASTFGRGTEAFF
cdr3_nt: TGTGCCAGCACTTTCGGTAGGGGGACTGAAGCTTTCTTT

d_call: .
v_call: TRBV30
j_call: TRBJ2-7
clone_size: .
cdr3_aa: CAWKSRQATYEQYF
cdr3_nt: TGTGCCTGGAAGAGTAGACAGGCCACCTACGAGCAGTACTTC

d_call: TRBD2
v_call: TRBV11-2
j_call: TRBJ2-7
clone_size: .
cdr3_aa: CASSFKWLADSSYEQYF
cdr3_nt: TGTGCCAGCAGCTTTAAGTGGCTAGCGGATAGCTCCTACGAGCAGTACTTC

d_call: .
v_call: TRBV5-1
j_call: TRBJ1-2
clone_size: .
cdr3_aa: CASSSPSGPYGYTF
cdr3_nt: TGCGCCAGCAGCTCACCCTCTGGACCCTATGGCTACACCTTC

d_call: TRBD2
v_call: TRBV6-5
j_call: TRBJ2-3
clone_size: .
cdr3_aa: CASSRGLAGEDTQYF
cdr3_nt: TGTGCCAGCAGCCGGGGACTAGCGGGAGAAGATACGCAGTATTTT

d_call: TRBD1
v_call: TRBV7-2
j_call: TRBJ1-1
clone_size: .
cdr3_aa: CASSLEGQGWTEAFF
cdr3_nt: TGTGCCAGCAGCTTAGAGGGACAGGGGTGGACTGAAGCTTTCTTT

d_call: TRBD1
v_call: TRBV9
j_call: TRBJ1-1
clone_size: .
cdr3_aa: CASSATTGMNTEAFF
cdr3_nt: TGTGCCAGCAGCGCAACGACAGGGATGAACACTGAAGCTTTCTTT

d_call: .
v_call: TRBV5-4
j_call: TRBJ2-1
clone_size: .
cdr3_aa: CASSSGLLISYNEQFF
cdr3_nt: TGTGCCAGCAGCTCTGGACTCCTGATCTCCTACAATGAGCAGTTCTTC

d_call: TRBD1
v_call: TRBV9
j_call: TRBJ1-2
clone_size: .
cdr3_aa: CASSTSGQIYGYTF
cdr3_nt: TGTGCCAGCAGCACGTCGGGACAGATCTATGGCTACACCTTC

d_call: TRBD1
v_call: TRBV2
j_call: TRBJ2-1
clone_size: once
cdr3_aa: CASSESAGGTYNEQFF
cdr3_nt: TGTGCCAGCAGTGAATCAGCAGGGGGCACCTACAATGAGCAGTTCTTC

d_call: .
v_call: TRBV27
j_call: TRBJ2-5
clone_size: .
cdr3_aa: CASSLGVASQETQYF
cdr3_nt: TGTGCCAGCAGTTTGGGGGTCGCGTCCCAAGAGACCCAGTACTTC

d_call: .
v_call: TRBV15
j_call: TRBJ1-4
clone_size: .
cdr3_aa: CATSPIHRVGEKLFF
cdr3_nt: TGTGCCACCAGCCCAATTCACAGGGTCGGGGAAAAACTGTTTTTT

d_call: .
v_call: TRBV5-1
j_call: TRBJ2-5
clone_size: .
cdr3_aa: CASSEPGLETQYF
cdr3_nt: TGCGCCAGCAGCGAGCCGGGACTAGAGACCCAGTACTTC

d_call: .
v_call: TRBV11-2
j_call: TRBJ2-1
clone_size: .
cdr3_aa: CASSYLTSSYNEQFF
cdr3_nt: TGTGCCAGCAGCTACTTAACGAGCTCCTACAATGAGCAGTTCTTC

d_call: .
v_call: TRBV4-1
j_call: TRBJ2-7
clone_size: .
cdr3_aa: CASSQGAGSSYEQYF
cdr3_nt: TGCGCCAGCAGCCAAGGGGCAGGTAGCTCCTACGAGCAGTACTTC

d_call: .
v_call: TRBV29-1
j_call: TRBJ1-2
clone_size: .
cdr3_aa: CSVSVGAYGYTF
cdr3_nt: TGCAGCGTTTCGGTAGGGGCTTATGGCTACACCTTC

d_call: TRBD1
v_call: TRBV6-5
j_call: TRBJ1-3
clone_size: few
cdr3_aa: CASSSTGGNTIYF
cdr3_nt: TGTGCCAGCAGTTCGACAGGGGGAAACACCATATATTTT